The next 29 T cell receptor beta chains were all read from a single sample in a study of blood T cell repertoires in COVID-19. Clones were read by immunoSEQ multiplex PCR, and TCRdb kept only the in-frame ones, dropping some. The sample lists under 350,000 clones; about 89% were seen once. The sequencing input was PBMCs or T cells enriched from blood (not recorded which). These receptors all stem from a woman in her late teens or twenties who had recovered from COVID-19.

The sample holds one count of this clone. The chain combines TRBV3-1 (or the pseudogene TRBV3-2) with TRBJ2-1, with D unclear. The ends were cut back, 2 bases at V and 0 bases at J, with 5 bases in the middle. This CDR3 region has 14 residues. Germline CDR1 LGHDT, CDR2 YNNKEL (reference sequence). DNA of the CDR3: TGTGCCAGCAGCCAAACGAGCTCCTACAATGAGCAGTTCTTC. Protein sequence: CASSQTSSYNEQFF.

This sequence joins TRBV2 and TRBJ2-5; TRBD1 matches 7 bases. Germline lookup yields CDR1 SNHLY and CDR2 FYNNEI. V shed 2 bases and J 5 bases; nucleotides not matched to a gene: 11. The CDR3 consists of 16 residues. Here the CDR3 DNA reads TGTGCCAGCAGTGAATCCCTGACAGGGCCGAGGGAGACCCAGTACTTC. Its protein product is CASSESLTGPRETQYF.

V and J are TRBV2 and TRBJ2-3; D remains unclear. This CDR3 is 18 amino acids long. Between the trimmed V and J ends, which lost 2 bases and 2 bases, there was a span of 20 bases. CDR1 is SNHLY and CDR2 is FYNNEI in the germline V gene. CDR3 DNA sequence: TGTGCCAGCAGTGAATCAGCTTCTAGGAGCCCCTTCACAGATACGCAGTATTTT. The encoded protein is CASSESASRSPFTDTQYF.

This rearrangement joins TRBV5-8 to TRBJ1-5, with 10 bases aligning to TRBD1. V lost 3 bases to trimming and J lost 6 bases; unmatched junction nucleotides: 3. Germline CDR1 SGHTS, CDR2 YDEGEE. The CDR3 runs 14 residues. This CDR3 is CASSSTGGGQPQHF. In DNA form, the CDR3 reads TGTGCCAGCAGCTCGACAGGGGGCGGTCAGCCCCAGCATTTT.

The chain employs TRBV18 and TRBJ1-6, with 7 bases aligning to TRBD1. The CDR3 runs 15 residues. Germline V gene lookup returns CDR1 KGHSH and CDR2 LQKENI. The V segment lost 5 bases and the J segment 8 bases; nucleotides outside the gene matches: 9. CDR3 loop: CASSDYDRVYSPLHF. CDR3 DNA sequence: TGTGCCAGCTCAGACTACGACAGGGTGTATTCACCCCTCCACTTT.

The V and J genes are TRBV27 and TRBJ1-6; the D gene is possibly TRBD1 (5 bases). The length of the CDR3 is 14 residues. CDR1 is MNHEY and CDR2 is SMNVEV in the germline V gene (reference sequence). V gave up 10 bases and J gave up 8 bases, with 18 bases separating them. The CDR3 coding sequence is TGTGCCACTGGGAGGGGTTTCCCCTATTCACCCCTCCACTTT. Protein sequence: CATGRGFPYSPLHF.

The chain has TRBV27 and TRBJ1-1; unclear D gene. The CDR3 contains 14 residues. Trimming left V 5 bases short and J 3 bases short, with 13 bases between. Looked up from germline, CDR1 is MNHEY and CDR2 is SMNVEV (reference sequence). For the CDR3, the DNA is TGTGCCAGCAGTACACACAGCGGACACACTGAAGCTTTCTTT. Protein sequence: CASSTHSGHTEAFF.

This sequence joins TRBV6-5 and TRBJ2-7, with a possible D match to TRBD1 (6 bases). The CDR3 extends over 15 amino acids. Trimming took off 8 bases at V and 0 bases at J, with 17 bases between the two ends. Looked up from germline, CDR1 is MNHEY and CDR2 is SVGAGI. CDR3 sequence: CASGEGHPLSYEQYF. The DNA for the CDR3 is TGTGCCAGCGGAGAGGGACACCCCCTCTCCTACGAGCAGTACTTC.

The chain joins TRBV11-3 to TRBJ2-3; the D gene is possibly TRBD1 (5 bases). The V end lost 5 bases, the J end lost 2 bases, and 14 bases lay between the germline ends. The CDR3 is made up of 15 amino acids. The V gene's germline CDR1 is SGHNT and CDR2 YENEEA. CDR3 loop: CASSRAQAYTDTQYF. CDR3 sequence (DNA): TGTGCCAGCAGCCGAGCACAGGCGTACACAGATACGCAGTATTTT.

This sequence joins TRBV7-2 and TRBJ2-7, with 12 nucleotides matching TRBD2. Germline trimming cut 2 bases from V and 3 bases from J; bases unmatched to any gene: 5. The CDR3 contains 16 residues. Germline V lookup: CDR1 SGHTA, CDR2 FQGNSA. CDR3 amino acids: CASSLWVTSGSYEQYF. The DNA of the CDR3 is TGTGCCAGCAGCTTATGGGTGACTAGCGGGAGCTACGAGCAGTACTTC. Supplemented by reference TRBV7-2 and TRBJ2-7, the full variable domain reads GAGVSQSPSNKVTEKGKDVELRCDPISGHTALYWYRQSLGQGLEFLIYFQGNSAPDKSGLPSDRFSAERTGGSVSTLTIQRTQQEDSAVYLCASSLWVTSGSYEQYFGPGTRLTVT.

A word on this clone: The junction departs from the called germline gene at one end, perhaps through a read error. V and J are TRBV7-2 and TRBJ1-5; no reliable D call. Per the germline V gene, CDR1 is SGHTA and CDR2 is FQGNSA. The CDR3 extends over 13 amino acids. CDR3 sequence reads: CASSLGGNKPQHF. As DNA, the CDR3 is TGTGCCAGCAGTTTAGGAGGGAATAAGCCCCAGCATTTT.

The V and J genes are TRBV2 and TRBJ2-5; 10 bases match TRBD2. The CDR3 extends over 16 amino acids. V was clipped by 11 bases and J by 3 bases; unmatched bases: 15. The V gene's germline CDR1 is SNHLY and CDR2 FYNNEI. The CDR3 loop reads CAPAEREGLLEETQYF. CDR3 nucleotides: TGTGCCCCAGCCGAGCGGGAGGGCCTATTAGAAGAGACCCAGTACTTC.

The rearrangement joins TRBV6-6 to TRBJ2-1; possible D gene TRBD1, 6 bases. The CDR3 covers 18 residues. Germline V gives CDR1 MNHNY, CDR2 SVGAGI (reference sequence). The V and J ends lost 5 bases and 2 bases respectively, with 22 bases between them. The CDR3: CASSQIKDRDTTYNEQFF. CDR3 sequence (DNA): TGTGCCAGCAGTCAAATAAAAGACCGGGACACCACCTACAATGAGCAGTTCTTC.

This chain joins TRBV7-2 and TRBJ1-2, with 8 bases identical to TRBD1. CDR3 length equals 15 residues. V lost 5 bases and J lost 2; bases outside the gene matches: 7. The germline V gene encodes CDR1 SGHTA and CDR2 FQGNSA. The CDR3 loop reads CASSTGDRRNYGYTF. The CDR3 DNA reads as TGTGCCAGCAGCACCGGGGACAGGAGAAACTATGGCTACACCTTC.

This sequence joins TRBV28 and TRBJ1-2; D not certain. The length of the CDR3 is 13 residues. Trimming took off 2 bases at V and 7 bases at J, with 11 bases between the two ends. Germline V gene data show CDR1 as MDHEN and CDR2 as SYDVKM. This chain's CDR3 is CASSLPGRTGYTF. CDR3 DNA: TGTGCCAGCAGTTTACCGGGGAGGACTGGCTACACCTTC.

The CDR3 DNA sequence: TGTGCCAGCAGCCCAAGTACCGGACTAGCCTTCTACGAGCAGTACTTC. This gives the protein CASSPSTGLAFYEQYF. The chain links TRBV7-2 to TRBJ2-7; 8 bases agree with TRBD2. CDR1 is SGHTA, CDR2 FQGNSA, per germline. Trimming at V came to 5 bases and at J to 3 bases, leaving 12 bases not matched to a gene. The CDR3 is 16 amino acids.

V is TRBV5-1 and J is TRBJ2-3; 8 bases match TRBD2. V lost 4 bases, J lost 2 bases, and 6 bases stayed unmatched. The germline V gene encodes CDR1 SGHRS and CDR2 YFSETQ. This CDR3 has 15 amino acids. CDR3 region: CASSVYSGDTDTQYF. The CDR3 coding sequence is TGCGCCAGCAGCGTGTATAGCGGGGACACAGATACGCAGTATTTT.

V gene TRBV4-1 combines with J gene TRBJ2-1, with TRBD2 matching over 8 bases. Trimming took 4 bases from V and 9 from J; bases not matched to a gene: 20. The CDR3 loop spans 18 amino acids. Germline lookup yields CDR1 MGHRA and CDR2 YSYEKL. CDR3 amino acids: CASSRVRRFSGRFVEQFF. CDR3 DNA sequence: TGCGCCAGCAGCCGCGTGAGGCGGTTCAGCGGGAGATTCGTTGAGCAGTTCTTC.

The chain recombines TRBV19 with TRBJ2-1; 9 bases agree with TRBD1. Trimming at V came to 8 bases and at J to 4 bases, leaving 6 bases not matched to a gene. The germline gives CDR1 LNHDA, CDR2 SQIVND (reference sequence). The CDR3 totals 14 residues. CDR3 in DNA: TGTGCCAGTTTACCAGGGACAGGGTACAATGAGCAGTTCTTC. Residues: CASLPGTGYNEQFF.

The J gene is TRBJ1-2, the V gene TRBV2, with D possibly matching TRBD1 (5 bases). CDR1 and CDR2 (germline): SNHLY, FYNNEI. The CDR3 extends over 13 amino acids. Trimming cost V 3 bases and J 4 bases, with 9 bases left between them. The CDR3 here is CASSDNRPYGYTF. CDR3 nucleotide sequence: TGTGCCAGCAGTGATAACAGGCCCTATGGCTACACCTTC.

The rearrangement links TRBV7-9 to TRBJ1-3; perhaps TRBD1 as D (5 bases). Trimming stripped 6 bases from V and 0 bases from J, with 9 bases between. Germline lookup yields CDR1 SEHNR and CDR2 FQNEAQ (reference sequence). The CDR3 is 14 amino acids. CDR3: CASSWGSSGNTIYF. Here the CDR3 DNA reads TGTGCCAGCAGTTGGGGCAGCTCTGGAAACACCATATATTTT.

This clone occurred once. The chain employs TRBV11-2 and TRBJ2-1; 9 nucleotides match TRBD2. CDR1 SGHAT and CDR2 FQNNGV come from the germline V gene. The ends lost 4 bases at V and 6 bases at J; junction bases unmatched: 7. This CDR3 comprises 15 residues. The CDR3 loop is CASSSLAGPANEQFF. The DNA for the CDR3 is TGTGCCAGCAGCTCCCTAGCGGGGCCCGCCAATGAGCAGTTCTTC.

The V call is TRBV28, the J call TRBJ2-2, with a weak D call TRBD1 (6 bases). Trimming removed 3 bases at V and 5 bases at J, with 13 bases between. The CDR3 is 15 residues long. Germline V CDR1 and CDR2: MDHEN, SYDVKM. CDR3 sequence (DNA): TGTGCCAGCAGTTTTAGCACAGGGTGGACCGGGGAGCTGTTTTTT. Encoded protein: CASSFSTGWTGELFF.

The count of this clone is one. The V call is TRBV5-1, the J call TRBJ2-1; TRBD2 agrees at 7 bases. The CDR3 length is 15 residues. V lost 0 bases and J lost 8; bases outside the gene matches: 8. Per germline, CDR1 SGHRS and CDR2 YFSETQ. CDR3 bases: TGCGCCAGCAGCTTGGGGACTAGTTCTATGGATGAGCAGTTCTTC. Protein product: CASSLGTSSMDEQFF.

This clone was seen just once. The CDR3 DNA sequence: TGTGCCAGCAGTGCCAGAAGCGGGACAGGAGGCCACGAGCAGTTCTTC. Encoded protein: CASSARSGTGGHEQFF. V usage is TRBV27 and J usage is TRBJ2-1, with D possibly matching TRBD1 (8 bases). The CDR3 covers 16 residues. The germline V and J ends were trimmed by 5 bases and 10 bases, with 24 bases remaining between them. The germline gives CDR1 MNHEY, CDR2 SMNVEV (reference sequence).

DNA of the CDR3: TGTGCCTGGAGTACGGCGGGGAAGCAGTTCTTC. Translated, it gives CAWSTAGKQFF. The V gene is TRBV30, the J gene TRBJ2-1, with a weak D call TRBD2 (6 bases). V was trimmed by 2 bases and J by 11 bases, leaving 10 bases between them. The CDR3 is made up of 11 amino acids. Germline V gene data show CDR1 as GTSNPN and CDR2 as SVGIG (reference sequence).

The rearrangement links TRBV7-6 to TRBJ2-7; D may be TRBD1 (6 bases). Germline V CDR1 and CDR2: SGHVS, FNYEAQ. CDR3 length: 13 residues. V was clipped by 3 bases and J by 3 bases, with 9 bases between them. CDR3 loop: CASSLGRGYEQYF. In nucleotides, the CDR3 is TGTGCCAGCAGCTTGGGCAGGGGCTACGAGCAGTACTTC.

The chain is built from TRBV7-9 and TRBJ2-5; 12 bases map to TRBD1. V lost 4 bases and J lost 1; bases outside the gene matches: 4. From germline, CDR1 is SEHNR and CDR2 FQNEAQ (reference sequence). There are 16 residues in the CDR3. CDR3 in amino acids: CASSSRDRGLQETQYF. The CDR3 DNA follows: TGTGCCAGCAGCTCCCGGGACAGGGGGCTCCAAGAGACCCAGTACTTC.

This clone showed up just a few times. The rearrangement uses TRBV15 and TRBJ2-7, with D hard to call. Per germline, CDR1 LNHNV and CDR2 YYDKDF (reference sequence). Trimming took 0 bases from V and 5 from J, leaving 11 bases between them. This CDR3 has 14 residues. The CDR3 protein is CATSRDITFNEQYF. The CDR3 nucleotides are TGTGCCACCAGCAGAGATATAACATTCAACGAGCAGTACTTC.